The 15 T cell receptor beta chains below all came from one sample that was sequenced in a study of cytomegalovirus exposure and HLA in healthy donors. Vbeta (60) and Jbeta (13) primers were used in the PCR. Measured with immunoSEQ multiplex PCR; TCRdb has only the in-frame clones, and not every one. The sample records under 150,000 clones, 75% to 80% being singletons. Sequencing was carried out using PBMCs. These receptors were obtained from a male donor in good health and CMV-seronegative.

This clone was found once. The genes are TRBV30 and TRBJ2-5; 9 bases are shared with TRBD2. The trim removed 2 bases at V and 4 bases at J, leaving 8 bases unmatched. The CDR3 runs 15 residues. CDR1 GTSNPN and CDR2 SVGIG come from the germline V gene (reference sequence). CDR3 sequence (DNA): TGTGCCTGGAGTCCTCCTGCGGGGGGGCCAGAGACCCAGTACTTC. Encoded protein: CAWSPPAGGPETQYF.

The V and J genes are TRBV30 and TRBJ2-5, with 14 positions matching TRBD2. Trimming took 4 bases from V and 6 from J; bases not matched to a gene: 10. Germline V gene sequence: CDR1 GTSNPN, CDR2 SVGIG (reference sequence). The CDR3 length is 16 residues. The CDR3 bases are TGTGCCTGGACTCATCCGGGACTAGCGGGGGAAAAGACCCAGTACTTC. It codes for CAWTHPGLAGEKTQYF.

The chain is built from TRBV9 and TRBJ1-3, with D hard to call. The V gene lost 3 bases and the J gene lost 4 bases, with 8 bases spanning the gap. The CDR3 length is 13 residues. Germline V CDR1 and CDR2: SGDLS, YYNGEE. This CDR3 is CASSGVRGNTIYF. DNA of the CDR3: TGTGCCAGCAGCGGAGTCCGAGGAAACACCATATATTTT.

The CDR3: CAWSRDRDQPQHF. The CDR3 nucleotides are TGTGCCTGGAGTCGGGACAGGGATCAGCCCCAGCATTTT. The chain has TRBV30 and TRBJ1-5; TRBD1 matches at 9 bases. Germline V gene lookup returns CDR1 GTSNPN and CDR2 SVGIG (reference sequence). With 2 bases clipped from V and 5 bases from J, the junction kept 1 base outside the gene matches. CDR3 size: 13 residues.

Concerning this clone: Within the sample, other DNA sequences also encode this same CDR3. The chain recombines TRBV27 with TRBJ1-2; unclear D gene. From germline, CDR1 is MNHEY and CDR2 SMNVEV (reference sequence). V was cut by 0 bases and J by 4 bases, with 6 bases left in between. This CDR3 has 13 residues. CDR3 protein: CASSLSRGYGYTF. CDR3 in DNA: TGTGCCAGCAGTTTATCGCGGGGCTATGGCTACACCTTC.

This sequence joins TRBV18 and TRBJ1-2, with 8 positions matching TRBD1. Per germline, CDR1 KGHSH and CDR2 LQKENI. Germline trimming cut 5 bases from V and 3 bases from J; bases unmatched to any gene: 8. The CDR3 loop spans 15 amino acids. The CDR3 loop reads CASSSRTGWDYGYTF. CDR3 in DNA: TGTGCCAGCTCATCCCGGACAGGGTGGGACTATGGCTACACCTTC. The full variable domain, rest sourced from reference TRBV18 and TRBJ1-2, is NAGVMQNPRHLVRRRGQEARLRCSPMKGHSHVYWYRQLPEEGLKFMVYLQKENIIDESGMPKERFSAEFPKEGPSILRIQQVVRGDSAAYFCASSSRTGWDYGYTFGSGTRLTVV.

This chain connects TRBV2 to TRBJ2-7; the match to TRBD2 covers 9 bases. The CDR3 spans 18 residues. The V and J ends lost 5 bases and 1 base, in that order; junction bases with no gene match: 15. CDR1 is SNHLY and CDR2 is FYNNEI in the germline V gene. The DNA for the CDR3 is TGTGCCAGCAGTCCCGACCACCCGATAGCGGGGGAATCCTACGAGCAGTACTTC. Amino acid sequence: CASSPDHPIAGESYEQYF.

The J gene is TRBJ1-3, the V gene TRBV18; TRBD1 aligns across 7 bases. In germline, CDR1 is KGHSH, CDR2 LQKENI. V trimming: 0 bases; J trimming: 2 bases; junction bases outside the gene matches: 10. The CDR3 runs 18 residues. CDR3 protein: CASSPPSGQGGTGNTIYF. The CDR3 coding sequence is TGTGCCAGCTCACCACCATCGGGCCAGGGGGGAACTGGAAACACCATATATTTT.

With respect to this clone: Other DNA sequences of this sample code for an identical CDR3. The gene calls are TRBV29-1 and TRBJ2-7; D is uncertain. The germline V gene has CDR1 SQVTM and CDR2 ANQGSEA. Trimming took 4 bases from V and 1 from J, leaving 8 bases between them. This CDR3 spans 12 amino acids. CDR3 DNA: TGCAGCGTTGTTACATCTTCCTACGAGCAGTACTTC. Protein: CSVVTSSYEQYF.

The CDR3 spells CASRGTAGTGELFF. For the CDR3, the DNA is TGTGCCAGTAGGGGGACAGCTGGCACCGGGGAGCTGTTTTTT. This rearrangement joins TRBV19 to TRBJ2-2; 7 bases match TRBD1. Germline trimming cut 6 bases from V and 4 bases from J; bases unmatched to any gene: 5. CDR1 and CDR2 (germline): LNHDA, SQIVND (reference sequence). The length of the CDR3 is 14 residues.

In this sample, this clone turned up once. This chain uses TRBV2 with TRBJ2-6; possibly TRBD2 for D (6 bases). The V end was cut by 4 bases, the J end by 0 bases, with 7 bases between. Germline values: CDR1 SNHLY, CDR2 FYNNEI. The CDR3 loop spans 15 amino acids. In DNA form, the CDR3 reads TGTGCCAGCAGTGTGGAGGGCTCTGGGGCCAACGTCCTGACTTTC. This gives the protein CASSVEGSGANVLTF.

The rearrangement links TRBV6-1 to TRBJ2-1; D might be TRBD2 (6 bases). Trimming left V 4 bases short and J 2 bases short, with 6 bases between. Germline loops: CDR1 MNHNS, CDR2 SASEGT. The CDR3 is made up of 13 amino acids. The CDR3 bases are TGTGCCAGCAGTGGGAGGGCCTACAATGAGCAGTTCTTC. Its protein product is CASSGRAYNEQFF.

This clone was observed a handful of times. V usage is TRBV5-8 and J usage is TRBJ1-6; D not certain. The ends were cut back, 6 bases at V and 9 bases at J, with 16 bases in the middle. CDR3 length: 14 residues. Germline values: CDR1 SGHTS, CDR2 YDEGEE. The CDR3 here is CASNSVEVGSPLHF. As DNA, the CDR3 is TGTGCCAGCAACTCCGTAGAGGTCGGTTCACCCCTCCACTTT.

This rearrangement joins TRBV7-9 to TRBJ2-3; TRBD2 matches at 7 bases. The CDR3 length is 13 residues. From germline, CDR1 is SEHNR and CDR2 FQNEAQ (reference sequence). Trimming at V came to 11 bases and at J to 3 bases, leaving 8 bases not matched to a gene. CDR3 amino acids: CAALGGITDTQYF. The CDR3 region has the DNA TGTGCCGCCTTGGGGGGGATAACAGATACGCAGTATTTT.

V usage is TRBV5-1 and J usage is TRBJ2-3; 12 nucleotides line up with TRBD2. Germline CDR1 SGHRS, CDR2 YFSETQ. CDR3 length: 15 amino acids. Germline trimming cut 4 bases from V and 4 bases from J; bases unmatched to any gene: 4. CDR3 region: CASSRTSGASDTQYF. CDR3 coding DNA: TGCGCCAGCAGCCGGACTAGCGGGGCTTCAGATACGCAGTATTTT.